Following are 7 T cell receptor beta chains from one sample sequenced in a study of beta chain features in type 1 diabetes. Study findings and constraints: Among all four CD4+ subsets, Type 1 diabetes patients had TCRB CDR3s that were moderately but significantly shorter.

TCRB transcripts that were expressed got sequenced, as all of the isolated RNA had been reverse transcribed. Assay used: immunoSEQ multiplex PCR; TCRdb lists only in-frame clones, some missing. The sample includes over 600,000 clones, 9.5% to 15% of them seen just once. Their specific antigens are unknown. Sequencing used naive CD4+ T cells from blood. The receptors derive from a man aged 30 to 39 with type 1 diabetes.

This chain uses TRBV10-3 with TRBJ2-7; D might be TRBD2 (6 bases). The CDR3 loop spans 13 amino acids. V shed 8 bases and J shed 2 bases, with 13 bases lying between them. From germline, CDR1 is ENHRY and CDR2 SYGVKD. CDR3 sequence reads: CAIRRGETYEQYF. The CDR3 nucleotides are TGTGCCATCCGGAGGGGAGAGACCTACGAGCAGTACTTC.

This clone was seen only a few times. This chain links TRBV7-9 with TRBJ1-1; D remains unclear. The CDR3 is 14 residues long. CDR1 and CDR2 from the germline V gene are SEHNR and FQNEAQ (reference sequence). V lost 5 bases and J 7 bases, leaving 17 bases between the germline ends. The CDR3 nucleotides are TGTGCCAGCAGCGAATACGGGTCGAAATTTGAAGCTTTCTTT. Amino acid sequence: CASSEYGSKFEAFF.

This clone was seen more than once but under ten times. Here the CDR3 reads CASSLEVGGEQFF. The CDR3 DNA is TGCGCCAGCAGCCTTGAAGTAGGGGGGGAGCAGTTCTTC. The chain has TRBV4-3 and TRBJ2-1; either TRBD1 or TRBD2 may supply D (6 bases each). In germline, CDR1 is LGHNA, CDR2 YSLEER. The CDR3 loop spans 13 amino acids. V was cut by 4 bases and J by 10 bases, with 14 bases left in between.

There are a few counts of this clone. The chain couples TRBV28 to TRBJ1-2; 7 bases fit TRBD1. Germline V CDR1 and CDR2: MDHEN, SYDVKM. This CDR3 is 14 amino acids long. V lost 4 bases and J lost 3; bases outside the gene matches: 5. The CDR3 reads CASSSPGQHYGYTF. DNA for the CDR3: TGTGCCAGCAGTTCCCCGGGACAGCACTATGGCTACACCTTC.

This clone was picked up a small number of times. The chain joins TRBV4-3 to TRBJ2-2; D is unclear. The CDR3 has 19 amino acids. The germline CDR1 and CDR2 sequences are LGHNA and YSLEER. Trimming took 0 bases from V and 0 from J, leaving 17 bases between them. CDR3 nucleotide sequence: TGCGCCAGCAGCCAAGAATTATCTAGTTGGCTGTCGAACACCGGGGAGCTGTTTTTT. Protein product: CASSQELSSWLSNTGELFF.

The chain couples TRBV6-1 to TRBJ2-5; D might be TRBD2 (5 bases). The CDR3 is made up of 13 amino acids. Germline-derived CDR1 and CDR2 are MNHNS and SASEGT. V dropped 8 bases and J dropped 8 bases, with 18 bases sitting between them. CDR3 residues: CASFAGTSRTQYF. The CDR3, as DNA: TGTGCCAGCTTTGCGGGTACCAGCAGAACCCAGTACTTC.

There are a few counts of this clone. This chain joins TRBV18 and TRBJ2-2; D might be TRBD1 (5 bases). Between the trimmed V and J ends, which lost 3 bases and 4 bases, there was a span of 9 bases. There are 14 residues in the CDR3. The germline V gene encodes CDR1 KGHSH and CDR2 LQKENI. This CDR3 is CASSPEGATGELFF. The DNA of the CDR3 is TGTGCCAGCTCACCGGAAGGGGCCACCGGGGAGCTGTTTTTT.